A single TCR beta chain is shown here with its context. Its antigen is not known. The germline CDR1 and CDR2 sequences are SGHDT and YYEEEE. Trimming took 1 base from V and 7 from J; bases not matched to a gene: 10. The CDR3 spans 15 residues. Unique molecular identifiers were incorporated into the prepared TCRbeta library. TCRdb re-called the PCR reads through MiXCR, storing one row per CDR3 protein. The sample has some 450,000 distinct CDR3 sequences, around 46% seen once. The source of the sample is a study of T-cell reconstitution after alpha-beta-depleted transplantation in children. Whole-study results and caveats: T-cell numbers and diversity, one year after transplant, stemmed largely from T cells that were newly produced. There were reportedly several hundred expanded graft clones from which alpha-beta T cells came about two months after transplant.

The source is a girl aged 2 to 10 with aplastic anemia, due to receive a stem cell transplant. Sequenced here: PBMCs, sampled before TCRalphabeta/CD19-depleted stem cell transplant. The V and J genes are TRBV5-6 and TRBJ1-1; TRBD1 aligns across 7 bases. The CDR3 DNA reads as TGTGCCAGCAGCTTGCGAGGGGGCAAGGGAGGTGAAGCTTTCTTT. Its translation: CASSLRGGKGGEAFF.